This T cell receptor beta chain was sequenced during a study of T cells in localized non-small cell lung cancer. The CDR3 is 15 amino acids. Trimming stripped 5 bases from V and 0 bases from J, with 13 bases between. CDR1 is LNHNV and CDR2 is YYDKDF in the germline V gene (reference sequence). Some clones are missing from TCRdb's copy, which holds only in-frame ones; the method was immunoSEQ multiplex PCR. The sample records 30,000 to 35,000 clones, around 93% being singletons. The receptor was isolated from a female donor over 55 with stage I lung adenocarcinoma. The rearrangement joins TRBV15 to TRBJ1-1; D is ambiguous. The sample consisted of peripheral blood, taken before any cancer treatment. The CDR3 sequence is CATSQRPTVNTEAFF. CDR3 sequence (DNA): TGTGCCACCAGCCAACGCCCGACCGTGAACACTGAAGCTTTCTTT.